This TCR beta chain was retrieved from a study of T cells in Graves' hyperthyroidism and ophthalmopathy. Regarding the study as a whole: Model output signaled ophthalmopathy a median around 6.9 months ahead of onset.

This CDR3 has 16 amino acids. Germline V gives CDR1 LNHDA, CDR2 SQIVND (reference sequence). V gave up 4 bases and J gave up 0 bases, with 13 bases separating them. TCR beta CDR3 regions were amplified from RNA transcripts. HTBI primers were employed in a first-round RT-PCR of the TCR CDR3. Via MiXCR, TCRdb re-called the multiplex PCR reads, giving one row per CDR3 protein. The sample contains approximately 400,000 distinct CDR3 sequences, more than 12% of which appear only once. Isolation of PBMCs was performed on about 10 ml fresh peripheral blood. As regards this clonotype: Its specificity is not known.

The rearrangement links TRBV19 to TRBJ1-5, with D unresolved. The TCR was taken from a man between 50 and 59 years old with Graves' ophthalmopathy. What was sequenced was blood. CDR3 DNA sequence: TGTGCCAGTAGTACGACGACTCTCGATAGCAATCAGCCCCAGCATTTT. This translates into CASSTTTLDSNQPQHF.